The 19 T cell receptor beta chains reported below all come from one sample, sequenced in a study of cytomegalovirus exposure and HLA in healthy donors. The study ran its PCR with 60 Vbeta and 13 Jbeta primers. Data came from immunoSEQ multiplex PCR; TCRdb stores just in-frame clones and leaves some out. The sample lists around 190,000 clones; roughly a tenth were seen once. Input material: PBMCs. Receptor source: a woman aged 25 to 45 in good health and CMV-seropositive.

CDR3 sequence (DNA): TGTGCCAGCGCCAATTTAGCGGGAGGGCTCTCAGATACGCAGTATTTT. Its protein product is CASANLAGGLSDTQYF. This sequence joins TRBV7-3 and TRBJ2-3, with 11 bases matching TRBD2. J lost 4 bases, V lost 8 bases, and 11 bases had no gene match. The CDR3 spans 16 residues. CDR1 is SGHTA, CDR2 FQGTGA, per germline.

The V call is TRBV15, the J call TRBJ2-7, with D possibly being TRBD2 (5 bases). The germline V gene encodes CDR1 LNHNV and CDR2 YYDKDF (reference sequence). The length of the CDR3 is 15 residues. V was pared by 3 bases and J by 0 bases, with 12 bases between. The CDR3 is CATSSPGLASYEQYF. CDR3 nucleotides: TGTGCCACCAGCAGTCCTGGACTGGCCTCCTACGAGCAGTACTTC.

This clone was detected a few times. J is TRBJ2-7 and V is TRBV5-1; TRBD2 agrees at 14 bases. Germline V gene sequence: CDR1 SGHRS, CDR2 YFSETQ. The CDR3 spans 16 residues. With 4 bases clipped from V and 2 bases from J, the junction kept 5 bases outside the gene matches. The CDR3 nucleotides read TGCGCCAGCAGCCGAGTGGGACTAGCGGGAGCCTACGAGCAGTACTTC. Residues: CASSRVGLAGAYEQYF.

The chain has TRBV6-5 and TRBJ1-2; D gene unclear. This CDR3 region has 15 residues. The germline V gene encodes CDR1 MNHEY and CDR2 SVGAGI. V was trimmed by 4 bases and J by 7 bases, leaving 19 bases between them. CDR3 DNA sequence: TGTGCCAGCAGTTCTATGTCCACGGAACTATTTGGCTACACCTTC. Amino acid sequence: CASSSMSTELFGYTF.

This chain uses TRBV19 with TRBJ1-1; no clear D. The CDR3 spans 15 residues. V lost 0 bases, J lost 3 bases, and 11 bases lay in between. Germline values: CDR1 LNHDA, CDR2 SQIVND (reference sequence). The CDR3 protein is CASSIDLEADTEAFF. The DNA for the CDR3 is TGTGCCAGTAGTATAGATTTGGAGGCGGACACTGAAGCTTTCTTT.

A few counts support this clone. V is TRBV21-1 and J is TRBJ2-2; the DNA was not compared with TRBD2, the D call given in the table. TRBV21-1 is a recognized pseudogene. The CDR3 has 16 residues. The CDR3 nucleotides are TGTGCCAGCAGCTCGGGCGGGAGGAAGAACACCGGGGAGCTGTTTTTT. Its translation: CASSSGGRKNTGELFF.

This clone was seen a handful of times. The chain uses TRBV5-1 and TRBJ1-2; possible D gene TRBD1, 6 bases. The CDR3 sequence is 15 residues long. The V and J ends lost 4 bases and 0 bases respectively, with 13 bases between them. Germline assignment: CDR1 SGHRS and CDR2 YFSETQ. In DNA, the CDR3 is TGCGCCAGCAGCCCCGGGACAAATCCTAACTATGGCTACACCTTC. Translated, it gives CASSPGTNPNYGYTF. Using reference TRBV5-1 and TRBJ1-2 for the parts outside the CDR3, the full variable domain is KAGVTQTPRYLIKTRGQQVTLSCSPISGHRSVSWYQQTPGQGLQFLFEYFSETQRNKGNFPGRFSGRQFSNSRSEMNVSTLELGDSALYLCASSPGTNPNYGYTFGSGTRLTVV.

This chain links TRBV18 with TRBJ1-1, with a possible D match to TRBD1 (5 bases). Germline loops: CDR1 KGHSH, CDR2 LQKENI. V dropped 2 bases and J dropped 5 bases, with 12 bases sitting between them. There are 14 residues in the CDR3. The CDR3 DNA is TGTGCCAGCTCACCAGACCAGGGTAGAACTGAAGCTTTCTTT. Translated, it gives CASSPDQGRTEAFF. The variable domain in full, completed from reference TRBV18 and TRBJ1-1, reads NAGVMQNPRHLVRRRGQEARLRCSPMKGHSHVYWYRQLPEEGLKFMVYLQKENIIDESGMPKERFSAEFPKEGPSILRIQQVVRGDSAAYFCASSPDQGRTEAFFGQGTRLTVV.

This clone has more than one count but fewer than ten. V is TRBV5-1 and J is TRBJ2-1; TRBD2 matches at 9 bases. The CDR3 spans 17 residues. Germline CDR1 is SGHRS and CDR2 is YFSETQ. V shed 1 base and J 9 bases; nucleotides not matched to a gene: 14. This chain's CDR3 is CASSLRTQREALTEQFF. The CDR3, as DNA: TGCGCCAGCAGCTTGCGTACACAGCGGGAGGCCCTCACTGAGCAGTTCTTC. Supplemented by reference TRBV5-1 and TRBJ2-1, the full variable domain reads KAGVTQTPRYLIKTRGQQVTLSCSPISGHRSVSWYQQTPGQGLQFLFEYFSETQRNKGNFPGRFSGRQFSNSRSEMNVSTLELGDSALYLCASSLRTQREALTEQFFGPGTRLTVL.

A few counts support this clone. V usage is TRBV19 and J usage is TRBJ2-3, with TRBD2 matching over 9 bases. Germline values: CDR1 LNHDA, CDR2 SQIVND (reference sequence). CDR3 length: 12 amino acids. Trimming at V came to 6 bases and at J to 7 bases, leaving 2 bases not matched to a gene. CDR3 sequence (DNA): TGTGCCAGTAGCCTAGCGGGATATACGCAGTATTTT. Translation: CASSLAGYTQYF.

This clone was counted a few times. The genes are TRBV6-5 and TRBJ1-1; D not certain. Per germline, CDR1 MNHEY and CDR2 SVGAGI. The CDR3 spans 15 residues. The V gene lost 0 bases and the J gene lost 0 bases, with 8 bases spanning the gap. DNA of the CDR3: TGTGCCAGCAGTTACTCCCTAAGCTTGAACACTGAAGCTTTCTTT. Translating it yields CASSYSLSLNTEAFF.

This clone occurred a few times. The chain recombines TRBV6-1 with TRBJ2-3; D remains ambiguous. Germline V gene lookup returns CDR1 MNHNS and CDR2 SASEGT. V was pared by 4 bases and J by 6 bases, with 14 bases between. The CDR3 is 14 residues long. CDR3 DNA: TGTGCCAGCAGTGGGTCCCTCCGTCAGGATACGCAGTATTTT. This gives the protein CASSGSLRQDTQYF.

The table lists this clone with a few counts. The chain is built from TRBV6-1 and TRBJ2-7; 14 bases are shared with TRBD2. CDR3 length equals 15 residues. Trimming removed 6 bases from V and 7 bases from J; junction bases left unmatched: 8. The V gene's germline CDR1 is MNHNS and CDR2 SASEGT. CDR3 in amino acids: CASSPTSGRAEEQYF. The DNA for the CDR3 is TGTGCCAGCAGCCCGACTAGCGGGAGGGCCGAGGAGCAGTACTTC.

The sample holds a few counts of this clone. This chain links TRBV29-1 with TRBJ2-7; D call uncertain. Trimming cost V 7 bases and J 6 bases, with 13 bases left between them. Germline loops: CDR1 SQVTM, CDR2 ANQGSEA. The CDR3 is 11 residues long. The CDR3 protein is CSGMRGGEQYF. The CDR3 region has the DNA TGCAGCGGGATGCGAGGTGGCGAGCAGTACTTC.

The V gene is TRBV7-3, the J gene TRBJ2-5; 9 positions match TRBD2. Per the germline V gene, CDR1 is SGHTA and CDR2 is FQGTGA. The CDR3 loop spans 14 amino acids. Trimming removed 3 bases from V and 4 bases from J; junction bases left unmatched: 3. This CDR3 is CASSFSGRGETQYF. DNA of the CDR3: TGTGCCAGCAGCTTTAGCGGGAGAGGAGAGACCCAGTACTTC.

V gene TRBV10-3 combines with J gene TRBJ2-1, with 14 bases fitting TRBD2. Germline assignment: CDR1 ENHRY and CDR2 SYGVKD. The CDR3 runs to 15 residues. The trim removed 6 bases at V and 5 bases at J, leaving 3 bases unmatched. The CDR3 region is CAISLGLAGDNEQFF. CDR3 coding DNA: TGTGCCATCAGCCTGGGACTAGCGGGAGACAATGAGCAGTTCTTC.

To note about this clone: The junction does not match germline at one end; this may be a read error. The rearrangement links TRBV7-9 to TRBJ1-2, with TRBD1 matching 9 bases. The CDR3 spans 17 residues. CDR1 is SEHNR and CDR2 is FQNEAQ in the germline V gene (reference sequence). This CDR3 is CASSYKDGDRVAYGCTF. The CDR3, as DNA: TGTGCCAGCAGCTACAAGGACGGGGACAGGGTGGCCTATGGCTGCACCTTC.

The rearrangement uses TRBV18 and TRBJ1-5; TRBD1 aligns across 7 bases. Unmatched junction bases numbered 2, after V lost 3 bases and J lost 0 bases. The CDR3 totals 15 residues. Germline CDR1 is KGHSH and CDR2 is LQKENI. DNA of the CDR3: TGTGCCAGCTCACCCACAGGGGATAGCAATCAGCCCCAGCATTTT. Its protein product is CASSPTGDSNQPQHF.

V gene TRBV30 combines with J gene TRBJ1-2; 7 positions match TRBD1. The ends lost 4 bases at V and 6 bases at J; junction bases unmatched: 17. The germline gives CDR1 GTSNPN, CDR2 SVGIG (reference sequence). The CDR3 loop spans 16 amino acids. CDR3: CAWIQLGTARKHGYTF. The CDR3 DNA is TGTGCCTGGATCCAGTTGGGGACAGCCAGGAAACATGGCTACACCTTC.